This T cell receptor beta chain was found in a study of T cell responses to AZD1222 COVID-19 vaccine (dated by TCRdb to about 2021). Regarding the research as a whole: TCR sequencing was performed for 230 to 250 trial participants, of whom 200 to 220 were given two doses of AZD1222 and some 25 were given two doses of MenACWY control vaccine. Trial participants were enrolled into age subgroups of 18-55, 56-69 and 70-plus years, which contained around 150, 29 and 61 TCR-sequenced participants, respectively. The full study reports these points: The whole spike protein was spanned by vaccine-associated CD4 TCRs, and dominant responses were seen in regions 160-218 and 743-854. Reportedly, close to half of the unique spike-specific TCRs recognized epitopes lying outside the regions that are mutated in the B.1.351 and B.1.1.7 variants. After two AZD1222 doses, both the breadth and the depth of spike-specific TCRs were significantly higher than at day 0 and than in MenACWY recipients. No day 14 peak-response samples were available, so repertoires were characterized only after the peak T cell response. Participants were mostly white British and included more females than males, and it was suggested by the authors that clonal diversity may have been underestimated. The 56-69-year group was small, and its depth increase did not reach significance, likely because of low power. Conclusions about previously exposed vaccinees were limited because only six AZD1222 recipients were SARS-CoV-2 seropositive at baseline.

Between the V and J ends, shortened by 6 bases and 3 bases respectively, the junction contains 9 bases. CDR1 and CDR2 are drawn from the germline V gene: SGHRS, YFSETQ. The CDR3 runs 13 residues from the cysteine to the phenylalanine. Of the read, only the CDR3 DNA is kept; its 39 bases are in frame from base 1. Read against the paper, the sample's time point label means: about 28 days (+/-7) after the second vaccine dose. AZD1222 recipients with second doses at about 4 weeks or about 12 weeks were pooled, because spike-specific TCR depth and breadth did not differ between schedules. Vaccinee samples were obtained from the UK trials COV001 and COV002, which included a single-blind randomized controlled phase 2/3 trial of AZD1222 (ChAdOx1 nCoV-19) in healthy adults. For TCRbeta chain sequencing, PBMC samples from trial participants were taken at day 0 and at day 28 after the second dose. On this clone itself: Its specific antigen is unknown. The record has no base qualities; no much larger clone is one base away.

The CDR3 regions of human TCRbeta chains were analyzed by immunosequencing. Under the source paper's analysis protocol: TCRs in the repertoires were matched against a reference library of SARS-CoV-2-specific TCRs that had been generated with the MIRA antigen-specificity platform. Breadth was defined as the fraction of unique TCRs that were SARS-CoV-2-associated. Depth was defined as the fraction of total T cells that were SARS-CoV-2-associated. Using the MIRA data, every spike-specific TCR was mapped to the spike region that the TCR reacted to and assigned to either a CD4 or a CD8 class. Log10-transformed breadth and depth values were compared by one-way ANOVA with Sidak's multiple comparisons tests. This immuneACCESS table, as held by TCRdb, lists in-frame sequences with V and J called but not all clones. Of the missing ones, under half trace to an unresolved V gene in checked studies; the others have no known cause. V, J and clone size are taken as reported in that table, and D and trimming were inferred from the DNA itself. The sample yields about 26,000 clones; about nine tenths were counted once. The top ten clonotypes cover 2.5% to 3% of the sample.

This specimen consisted of peripheral blood, obtained 28 days after the second AZD1222 dose. This TCR was recovered from an adult who received the AZD1222 COVID-19 vaccine. The rearranged chain carries TRBV5-1 and TRBJ1-4; the D gene is not confidently resolved. The DNA sequence is given as TGCGCCAGCAAGGCCGGCGCTAATGAAAAACTGTTTTTT. Its coded protein is CASKAGANEKLFF.